The next 26 T cell receptor beta chains were all read from a single sample in a study of vaccination effects on CD4 cells after COVID-19. No antigens are known for them. ViraFEST expansion of antigen-specific CD4+ T cells with viral peptide pools preceded sequencing. Following culture for 9 to 11 days, CD4+ T cells were isolated. Only in-frame clones appear in the TCRdb table, and some are missing; sequencing was by immunoSEQ multiplex PCR. This table has approximately 54,000 clones, approximately 79% appearing once. The starting material was CD4+ T cells from PBMCs cultured with HCoV-229E spike peptides, obtained before COVID-19 vaccination. These receptor sequences come from a human donor who received a COVID-19 vaccine.

The chain links TRBV6-6 to TRBJ1-5, with D possibly matching TRBD1 (5 bases). Between the trimmed V and J ends, which lost 2 bases and 4 bases, there was a span of 9 bases. Looked up from germline, CDR1 is MNHNY and CDR2 is SVGAGI (reference sequence). There are 14 residues in the CDR3. In nucleotides, the CDR3 is TGTGCCAGCAGTTACGGGGGATTTAATCAGCCCCAGCATTTT. This translates into CASSYGGFNQPQHF.

This clone was seen only a few times. For the CDR3, the DNA is TGTGCCAGCACATCCCTAATTAGCTCCTACGAGCAGTACGTC. Residues: CASTSLISSYEQYV. The V and J genes are TRBV6-5 and TRBJ2-7; D unresolved. This CDR3 is built from 14 residues. V gave up 7 bases and J gave up 0 bases, with 13 bases separating them. Germline CDR1 MNHEY, CDR2 SVGAGI.

The chain recombines TRBV7-9 with TRBJ2-4, with TRBD2 as a possible D gene (5 bases). Trimming cost V 4 bases and J 5 bases, with 18 bases left between them. This CDR3 contains 16 residues. The V gene's germline CDR1 is SEHNR and CDR2 FQNEAQ (reference sequence). The CDR3: CASSSSAGIRENIQYF. The DNA for the CDR3 is TGTGCCAGCAGCTCAAGTGCGGGTATTCGCGAAAACATTCAGTACTTC.

The rearrangement uses TRBV3-1 (or the pseudogene TRBV3-2) and TRBJ2-5; perhaps D is TRBD1 or TRBD2 (6 bases each). The germline CDR1 and CDR2 sequences are LGHDT and YNNKEL (reference sequence). The CDR3 contains 15 residues. Trimming stripped 4 bases from V and 5 bases from J, with 17 bases between. Written as DNA, the CDR3 is TGTGCCAGCAGCCCCCAAAGGGGGGAATCGGAGACCCAGTACTTC. It is translated as CASSPQRGESETQYF.

This chain links TRBV30 with TRBJ2-2; D perhaps matches TRBD1 (6 bases). In germline, CDR1 is GTSNPN, CDR2 SVGIG (reference sequence). The V end was cut by 3 bases, the J end by 0 bases, with 14 bases between. CDR3 length equals 16 residues. In DNA, the CDR3 is TGTGCCTGGAGAGACAGGATTTTCGCGAACACCGGGGAGCTGTTTTTT. As protein: CAWRDRIFANTGELFF.

The chain uses TRBV18 and TRBJ1-1; TRBD1 is a possible D gene (5 bases). The CDR3 covers 16 residues. Germline CDR1 is KGHSH and CDR2 is LQKENI. V was cut by 8 bases and J by 4 bases, with 23 bases left in between. The CDR3 region has the DNA TGTGCCAGCACACGGGGTCCCGCCCTGGGGCCCACTGAAGCTTTCTTT. It translates to CASTRGPALGPTEAFF.

DNA of the CDR3: TGTGCCAGCTCACCAGTCGGGACCGGGGAGCTGTTTTTT. It is translated as CASSPVGTGELFF. The V and J genes are TRBV18 and TRBJ2-2; no clear D. There are 13 residues in the CDR3. CDR1 is KGHSH, CDR2 LQKENI, per germline. The germline V and J ends were trimmed by 2 bases and 5 bases, with 6 bases remaining between them.

V gene TRBV18 combines with J gene TRBJ2-5; D is undetermined. From germline, CDR1 is KGHSH and CDR2 LQKENI. V lost 6 bases, J lost 1 base, and 18 bases lay in between. The CDR3 runs to 16 residues. The CDR3 reads CASSPLRPRAQETQYF. The CDR3 region has the DNA TGTGCCAGCTCTCCCCTGAGGCCGAGAGCCCAAGAGACCCAGTACTTC.

The CDR3 spells CASSLGLEVNTGELFF. For the CDR3, the DNA is TGCGCCAGCAGCTTGGGCTTGGAGGTCAACACCGGGGAGCTGTTTTTT. The rearrangement links TRBV5-1 to TRBJ2-2, with D perhaps matching TRBD2 (5 bases). Trimming left V 0 bases short and J 2 bases short, with 11 bases between. The CDR3 covers 16 residues. The germline V gene encodes CDR1 SGHRS and CDR2 YFSETQ. Full variable domain (rest looked up from reference TRBV5-1 and TRBJ2-2): KAGVTQTPRYLIKTRGQQVTLSCSPISGHRSVSWYQQTPGQGLQFLFEYFSETQRNKGNFPGRFSGRQFSNSRSEMNVSTLELGDSALYLCASSLGLEVNTGELFFGEGSRLTVL.

The genes are TRBV10-2 and TRBJ1-5; D gene unclear. Trimming pared 6 bases from V and 2 bases from J, leaving 14 bases between. Per germline, CDR1 WSHSY and CDR2 SAAADI. This CDR3 region has 15 residues. The CDR3 reads CASSEGLGGNQPQHF. Here the CDR3 DNA reads TGCGCCAGCAGCGAGGGTTTGGGTGGCAATCAGCCCCAGCATTTT.

This chain uses TRBV3-1 (or the pseudogene TRBV3-2) with TRBJ1-2; 7 bases are a match to TRBD1. The CDR3 has 14 amino acids. Unmatched junction bases numbered 6, after V lost 4 bases and J lost 4 bases. The germline V gene encodes CDR1 LGHDT and CDR2 YNNKEL (reference sequence). The CDR3 nucleotides read TGTGCCAGCAGCCCTGACAGGGCAGTCTATGGCTACACCTTC. The encoded protein is CASSPDRAVYGYTF.

The gene calls are TRBV4-2 and TRBJ1-6, with D possibly TRBD1 on 5 matching bases. Trimming removed 6 bases at V and 9 bases at J, with 21 bases between. The CDR3 is 16 amino acids. Per germline, CDR1 LGHNA and CDR2 YNFKEQ. For the CDR3, the DNA is TGTGCCAGCAGGAGGGACCGGACTGCAGGAGGTTCACCCCTCCACTTT. Encoded protein: CASRRDRTAGGSPLHF.

This clone has just one count. In DNA, the CDR3 is TGTGCCAGTAGTCTGGGACTAGCGGGGGGAGAGACCCAGTACTTC. Translating gives CASSLGLAGGETQYF. This chain joins TRBV19 and TRBJ2-5, with 15 bases that match TRBD2. Trimming cost V 5 bases and J 4 bases; bases outside gene matches: 2. The CDR3 has 15 residues. Germline CDR1 reads LNHDA; CDR2 reads SQIVND (reference sequence). Full variable domain (rest looked up from reference TRBV19 and TRBJ2-5): DGGITQSPKYLFRKEGQNVTLSCEQNLNHDAMYWYRQDPGQGLRLIYYSQIVNDFQKGDIAEGYSVSREKKESFPLTVTSAQKNPTAFYLCASSLGLAGGETQYFGPGTRLLVL.

CDR3 amino acids: CASSLHRQAVVEQYV. The CDR3 bases are TGCGCCAGCAGCTTGCATCGGCAGGCTGTGGTCGAGCAGTACGTC. The chain recombines TRBV5-1 with TRBJ2-7, with D uncertain. This CDR3 has 15 amino acids. V was cut by 1 base and J by 6 bases, with 17 bases left in between. Germline lookup yields CDR1 SGHRS and CDR2 YFSETQ.

This clone was picked up a small number of times. V usage is TRBV6-5 and J usage is TRBJ1-6; TRBD1 aligns across 7 bases. Trimming took 5 bases from V and 9 from J; bases not matched to a gene: 7. This CDR3 is built from 14 residues. Germline V gene sequence: CDR1 MNHEY, CDR2 SVGAGI. The CDR3 DNA is TGTGCCAGCAGTAAGACAGGGTTTAGTTCACCCCTCCACTTT. This translates into CASSKTGFSSPLHF.

The chain couples TRBV5-1 to TRBJ1-1; a weak D match, TRBD1 (5 bases). V was pared by 1 base and J by 5 bases, with 12 bases between. Looked up from germline, CDR1 is SGHRS and CDR2 is YFSETQ. The CDR3 is 14 amino acids. The DNA for the CDR3 is TGCGCCAGCAGCTTGCAGGGCCAGGGAACTGAAGCTTTCTTT. This translates into CASSLQGQGTEAFF.

V usage is TRBV28 and J usage is TRBJ1-4, with unresolved D. The CDR3 is 14 residues long. V was trimmed by 6 bases and J by 2 bases, leaving 10 bases between them. Germline assignment: CDR1 MDHEN and CDR2 SYDVKM. CDR3 amino acids: CASSPFVTNEKLFF. The CDR3 DNA follows: TGTGCCAGCAGCCCTTTCGTTACTAATGAAAAACTGTTTTTT.

This clone was detected once. V and J are TRBV2 and TRBJ1-4, with a possible D match to TRBD1 (6 bases). The CDR3 has 15 amino acids. V was trimmed by 1 base and J by 7 bases, leaving 13 bases between them. From germline, CDR1 is SNHLY and CDR2 FYNNEI. This CDR3 is CASSEGRTGAEKLFF. The CDR3 nucleotides read TGTGCCAGCAGTGAAGGACGGACGGGGGCTGAAAAACTGTTTTTT. Variable domain in full (rest from reference TRBV2 and TRBJ1-4): EPEVTQTPSHQVTQMGQEVILRCVPISNHLYFYWYRQILGQKVEFLVSFYNNEISEKSEIFDDQFSVERPDGSNFTLKIRSTKLEDSAMYFCASSEGRTGAEKLFFGSGTQLSVL.

This chain uses TRBV4-3 with TRBJ2-3; a possible D gene is TRBD2 (7 bases). CDR1 is LGHNA and CDR2 is YSLEER in the germline V gene. Trimming removed 3 bases from V and 6 bases from J, with 16 bases in between. This CDR3 spans 15 amino acids. Written as DNA, the CDR3 is TGCGCCAGCAGCCAGCAGACTAGGGGGGGGGATACGCAGTATTTT. It yields the protein CASSQQTRGGDTQYF.

This chain joins TRBV4-2 and TRBJ2-5; TRBD2 agrees at 16 bases. The CDR3 loop spans 20 amino acids. Trimming took 4 bases from V and 2 from J; bases not matched to a gene: 13. In germline, CDR1 is LGHNA, CDR2 YNFKEQ. The CDR3 is CASSRLTGTSGGAWQETQYF. CDR3 nucleotide sequence: TGTGCCAGCAGCCGGCTCACCGGGACTAGCGGGGGGGCTTGGCAAGAGACCCAGTACTTC.

V usage is TRBV5-6 and J usage is TRBJ2-1, with 12 bases lining up with TRBD2. Per germline, CDR1 SGHDT and CDR2 YYEEEE. V lost 2 bases and J lost 9; bases outside the gene matches: 12. The CDR3 has 17 amino acids. The CDR3 spells CASSFASGGALVGEQFF. Written as DNA, the CDR3 is TGTGCCAGCAGCTTTGCTAGCGGGGGGGCCTTGGTGGGTGAGCAGTTCTTC.

This chain uses TRBV3-1 (or the pseudogene TRBV3-2) with TRBJ1-6, with no clear D. The CDR3 loop spans 12 amino acids. V gave up 4 bases and J gave up 11 bases, with 9 bases separating them. CDR1 is LGHDT and CDR2 is YNNKEL in the germline V gene (reference sequence). CDR3 nucleotides: TGTGCCAGCAGCCGAAGGGAGGCACCCCTCCACTTT. Translated: CASSRREAPLHF.

This clone was found a few times. This rearrangement joins TRBV11-2 to TRBJ2-2; TRBD1 matches 8 bases. Trimming took 1 base from V and 4 from J; bases not matched to a gene: 8. CDR3 length equals 17 residues. The V gene's germline CDR1 is SGHAT and CDR2 FQNNGV. In DNA form, the CDR3 reads TGTGCCAGCAGCTTAGGGGGGGCCAGGGGGCTCACCGGGGAGCTGTTTTTT. Translation: CASSLGGARGLTGELFF. Full variable domain (outside the CDR3, taken from reference TRBV11-2 and TRBJ2-2): EAGVAQSPRYKIIEKRQSVAFWCNPISGHATLYWYQQILGQGPKLLIQFQNNGVVDDSQLPKDRFSAERLKGVDSTLKIQPAKLEDSAVYLCASSLGGARGLTGELFFGEGSRLTVL.

The rearrangement joins TRBV19 to TRBJ2-3; a possible D gene is TRBD2 (6 bases). There are 15 residues in the CDR3. Germline loops: CDR1 LNHDA, CDR2 SQIVND (reference sequence). With 3 bases removed from V and 6 bases from J, the gap between germline ends came to 16 bases. CDR3 in amino acids: CASSIPAGAGDTQYF. CDR3 in DNA: TGTGCCAGTAGTATCCCAGCTGGCGCGGGGGATACGCAGTATTTT.

The chain joins TRBV18 to TRBJ1-1; 7 positions match TRBD1. Germline V gives CDR1 KGHSH, CDR2 LQKENI. The CDR3 contains 15 residues. V lost 3 bases and J lost 1; bases outside the gene matches: 5. CDR3 sequence reads: CASSPMTGWNTEAFF. The DNA of the CDR3 is TGTGCCAGCTCACCGATGACAGGGTGGAACACTGAAGCTTTCTTT. The entire variable domain, with the rest obtained from reference TRBV18 and TRBJ1-1, is as follows: NAGVMQNPRHLVRRRGQEARLRCSPMKGHSHVYWYRQLPEEGLKFMVYLQKENIIDESGMPKERFSAEFPKEGPSILRIQQVVRGDSAAYFCASSPMTGWNTEAFFGQGTRLTVV.

The chain couples TRBV7-2 to TRBJ2-5, with TRBD1 as a possible D gene (6 bases). The V and J ends lost 4 bases and 1 base respectively, with 10 bases between them. The CDR3 has 14 amino acids. Per germline, CDR1 SGHTA and CDR2 FQGNSA. The CDR3 reads CASSSRQAQETQYF. The CDR3 DNA is TGTGCCAGCAGCTCGAGACAGGCCCAAGAGACCCAGTACTTC. Together with reference TRBV7-2 and TRBJ2-5, the CDR3 gives the full variable domain: GAGVSQSPSNKVTEKGKDVELRCDPISGHTALYWYRQSLGQGLEFLIYFQGNSAPDKSGLPSDRFSAERTGGSVSTLTIQRTQQEDSAVYLCASSSRQAQETQYFGPGTRLLVL.